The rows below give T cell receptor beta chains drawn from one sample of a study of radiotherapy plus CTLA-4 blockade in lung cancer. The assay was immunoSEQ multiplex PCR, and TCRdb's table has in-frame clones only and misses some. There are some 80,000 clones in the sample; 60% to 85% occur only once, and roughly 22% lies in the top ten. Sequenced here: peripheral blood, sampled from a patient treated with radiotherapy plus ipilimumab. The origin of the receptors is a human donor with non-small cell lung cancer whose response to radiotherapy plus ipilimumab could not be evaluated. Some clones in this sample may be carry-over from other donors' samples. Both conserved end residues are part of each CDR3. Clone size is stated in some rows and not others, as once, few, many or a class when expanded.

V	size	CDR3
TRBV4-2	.	CASSPQGTENTEAFF
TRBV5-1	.	CASSGGLPGGATIEKLFF
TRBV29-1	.	CSVWDTFRALNTGELFF
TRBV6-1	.	CASSLALTTDTQYF
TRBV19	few	CASSFQGNEQYF
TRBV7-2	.	CASSVRGNSPLHF
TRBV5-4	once	CASSLRGVEETQYF
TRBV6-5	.	CASRIGQGTDTQYF
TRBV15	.	CATSSTTGRETQYF
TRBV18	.	CASSTGSSYEQYF
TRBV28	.	CASRPAGGQPQHF
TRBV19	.	CATDSSMNTEAFF
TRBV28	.	CASTPGPGGLNSPLHF
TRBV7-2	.	CASSPRRGTGGTEAFF
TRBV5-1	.	CASSLGQGVGDTQYF
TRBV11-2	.	CASSFGGDPEQYF
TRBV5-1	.	CASSLGTGRIGETQYF
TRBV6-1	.	CASSERLAGGETQYF
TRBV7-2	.	CASSYPGGFYNEQFF
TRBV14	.	CASSQADRYYEQYF
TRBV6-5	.	CASSFRAGSEKLFF
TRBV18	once	CASSPEPQGDYGYTF
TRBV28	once	CASRRGSTYEQYF
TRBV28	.	CASSLGLAGGQETQYF
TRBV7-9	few	CASLGSSYEQYF
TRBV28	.	CASSWAMNTEAFF
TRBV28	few	CASSLYSGLYNQPQHF